This T cell receptor (beta chain) was found in a study of blood T cells in healthy people across ages. Study-wide results and caveats: In older individuals, TCR beta diversity per million T cells was lower, falling roughly linearly with age.

The CDR3 totals 12 residues. The germline V gene encodes CDR1 SEHNR and CDR2 FQNEAQ (reference sequence). On this clonotype: Its antigen remains unknown. One end of the junction varies from germline; a read error may be responsible.

A J-beta primer mix and a sample-barcoded 5' primer were used in a second PCR of about 7 to 11 cycles. Every sample gave at least 2.5 million paired-end reads containing CDR3. TCRdb re-analysed the 5' RACE reads in MiXCR, keeping a single row per CDR3 protein. The table lists around 990,000 distinct CDR3 sequences, around two fifths of them singletons. The sequenced sample consisted of blood. This clonotype originated in a young man in good health. The chain is built from TRBV7-9 and TRBJ2-7; D not certain. Written as DNA, the CDR3 is TGTGCCAGCAGGTCAGAAGCCTACGAGCGGTACTTC. Its translation is CASRSEAYERYF.